The following is a T cell receptor beta chain sequence with its context. Its antigen is unknown. All of the isolated RNA was reverse transcribed, so expressed TCRB transcripts were sequenced. Measured with immunoSEQ multiplex PCR; TCRdb has only the in-frame clones, and not every one. The sample lists about 700,000 clones, 13% seen once, with about 0.02% in the top ten. Sorting gave populations that all exceeded 95% purity. CDR3 length: 14 residues. Trimming removed 4 bases from V and 4 bases from J, with 14 bases in between. Germline V gene lookup returns CDR1 MGHRA and CDR2 YSYEKL. The data originate from a study of beta chain features in type 1 diabetes. Overall study results and limits: Among all four CD4+ subsets, Type 1 diabetes patients had TCRB CDR3s that were moderately but significantly shorter. The VDJ junctions of type 1 diabetes patients carried fewer insertions and more deletions.

The sample consisted of naive CD4+ T cells from blood. The chain links TRBV4-1 to TRBJ2-7; weak D call: TRBD1 (6 bases). This clonotype was obtained from a man between 18 and 35 years old with type 1 diabetes. CDR3 loop: CASSPRGGEYEQYF. CDR3 bases: TGCGCCAGCAGCCCGCGTGGGGGCGAATACGAGCAGTACTTC.